The present T cell receptor (beta chain) was sequenced within a study of blood T cell repertoires in COVID-19. For the study at large: Collection of acute and convalescent COVID-19 samples took place in the United States, Italy and Spain.

Data came from immunoSEQ multiplex PCR; TCRdb stores just in-frame clones and leaves some out. The sample has 250,000 to 300,000 clones, roughly 85% seen once; the top ten hold less than 6.5%. The CDR3 is 13 residues long. Germline V lookup: CDR1 SEHNR, CDR2 FQNEAQ (reference sequence). V lost 4 bases and J lost 4, with 8 bases in between. The sequenced sample was peripheral blood. V usage is TRBV7-9 and J usage is TRBJ2-1, with a possible D match to TRBD1 (5 bases). This receptor was obtained from a man in his fifties or sixties with active or convalescent COVID-19. This chain's CDR3 is CASSSDSYNEQFF. DNA of the CDR3: TGTGCCAGCAGCTCTGACAGTTACAATGAGCAGTTCTTC.